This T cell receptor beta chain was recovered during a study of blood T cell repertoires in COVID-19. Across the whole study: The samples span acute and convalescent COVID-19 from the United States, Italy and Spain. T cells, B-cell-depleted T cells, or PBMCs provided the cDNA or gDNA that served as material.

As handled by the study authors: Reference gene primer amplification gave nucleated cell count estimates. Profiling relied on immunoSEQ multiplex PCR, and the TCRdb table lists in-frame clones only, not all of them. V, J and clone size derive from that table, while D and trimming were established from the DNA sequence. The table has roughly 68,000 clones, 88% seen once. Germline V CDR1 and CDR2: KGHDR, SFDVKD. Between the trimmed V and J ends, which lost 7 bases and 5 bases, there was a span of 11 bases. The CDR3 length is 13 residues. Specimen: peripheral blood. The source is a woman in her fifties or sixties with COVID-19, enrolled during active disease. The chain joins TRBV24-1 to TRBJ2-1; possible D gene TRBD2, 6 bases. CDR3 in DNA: TGTGCCACCAGGGACCGGGGGAACAATGAGCAGTTCTTC. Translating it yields CATRDRGNNEQFF.